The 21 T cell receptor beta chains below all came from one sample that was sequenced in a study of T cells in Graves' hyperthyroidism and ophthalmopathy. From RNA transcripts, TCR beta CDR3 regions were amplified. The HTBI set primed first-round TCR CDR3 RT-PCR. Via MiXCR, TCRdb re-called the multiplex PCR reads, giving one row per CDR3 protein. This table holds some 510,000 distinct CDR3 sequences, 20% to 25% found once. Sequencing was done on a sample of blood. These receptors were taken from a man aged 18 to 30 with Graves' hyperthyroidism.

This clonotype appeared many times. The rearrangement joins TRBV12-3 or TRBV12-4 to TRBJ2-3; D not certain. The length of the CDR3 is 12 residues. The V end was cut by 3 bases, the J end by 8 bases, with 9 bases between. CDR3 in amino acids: CASSFVAGTQYF. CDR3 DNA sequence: TGTGCCAGCAGTTTTGTGGCAGGTACGCAGTATTTT.

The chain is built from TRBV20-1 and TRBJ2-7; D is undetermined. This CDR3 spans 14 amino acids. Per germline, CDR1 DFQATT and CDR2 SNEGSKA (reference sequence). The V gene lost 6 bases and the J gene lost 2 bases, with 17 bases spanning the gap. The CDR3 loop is CSAEQRAQTYEQYF. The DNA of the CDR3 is TGCAGTGCCGAGCAAAGGGCACAGACCTACGAGCAGTACTTC.

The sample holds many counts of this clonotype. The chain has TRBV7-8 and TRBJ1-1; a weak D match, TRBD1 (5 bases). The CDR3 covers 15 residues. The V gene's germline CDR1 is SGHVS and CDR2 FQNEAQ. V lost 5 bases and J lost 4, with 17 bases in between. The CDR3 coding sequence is TGTGCCAGCAGCCCAGGCCAGGGCTCGGGCACTGAAGCTTTCTTT. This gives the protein CASSPGQGSGTEAFF.

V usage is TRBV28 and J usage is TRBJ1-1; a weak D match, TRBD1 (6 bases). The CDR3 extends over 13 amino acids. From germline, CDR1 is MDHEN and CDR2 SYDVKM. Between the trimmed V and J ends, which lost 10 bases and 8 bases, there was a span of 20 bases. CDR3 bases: TGTGCCACTACCCACAGGGCCAGAGACGAAGCTTTCTTT. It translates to CATTHRARDEAFF.

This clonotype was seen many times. Here the CDR3 DNA reads TGTGCCAGCAGCTTACGGGACAGAGTCTATGGCTACACCTTC. The encoded protein is CASSLRDRVYGYTF. The gene calls are TRBV12-3 or TRBV12-4 and TRBJ1-2; 7 bases line up with TRBD1. This CDR3 region has 14 residues. The trim removed 6 bases at V and 4 bases at J, leaving 8 bases unmatched.

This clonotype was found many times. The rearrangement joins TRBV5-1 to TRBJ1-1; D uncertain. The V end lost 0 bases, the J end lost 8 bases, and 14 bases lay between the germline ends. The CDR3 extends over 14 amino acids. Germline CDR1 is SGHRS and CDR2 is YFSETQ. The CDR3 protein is CASSLARIQTEAFF. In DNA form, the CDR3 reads TGCGCCAGCAGCTTGGCCAGAATCCAGACCGAAGCTTTCTTT.

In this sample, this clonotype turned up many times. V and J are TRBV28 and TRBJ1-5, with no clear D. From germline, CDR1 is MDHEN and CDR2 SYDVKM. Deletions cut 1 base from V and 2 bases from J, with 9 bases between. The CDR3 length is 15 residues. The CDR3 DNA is TGTGCCAGCAGTTTATCCGGGAATGGCAATCAGCCCCAGCATTTT. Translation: CASSLSGNGNQPQHF.

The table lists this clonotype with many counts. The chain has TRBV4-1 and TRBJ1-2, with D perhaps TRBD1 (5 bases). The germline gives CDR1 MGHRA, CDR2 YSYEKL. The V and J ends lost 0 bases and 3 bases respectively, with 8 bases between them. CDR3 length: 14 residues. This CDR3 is CASSQESRDYGYTF. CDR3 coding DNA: TGCGCCAGCAGCCAAGAGTCCAGGGACTATGGCTACACCTTC.

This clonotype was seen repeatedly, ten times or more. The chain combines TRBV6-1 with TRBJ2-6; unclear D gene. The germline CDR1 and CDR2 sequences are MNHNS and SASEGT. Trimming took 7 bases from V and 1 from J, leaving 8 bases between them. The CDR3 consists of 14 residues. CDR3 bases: TGTGCCAGCACGAAGGCGTCTGGGGCCAACGTCCTGACTTTC. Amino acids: CASTKASGANVLTF.

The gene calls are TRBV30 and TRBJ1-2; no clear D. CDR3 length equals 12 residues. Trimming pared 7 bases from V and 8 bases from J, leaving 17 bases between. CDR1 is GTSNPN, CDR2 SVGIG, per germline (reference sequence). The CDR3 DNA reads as TGTGCCTACGAAAAGGGAATGAGGGGCTACACCTTC. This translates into CAYEKGMRGYTF.

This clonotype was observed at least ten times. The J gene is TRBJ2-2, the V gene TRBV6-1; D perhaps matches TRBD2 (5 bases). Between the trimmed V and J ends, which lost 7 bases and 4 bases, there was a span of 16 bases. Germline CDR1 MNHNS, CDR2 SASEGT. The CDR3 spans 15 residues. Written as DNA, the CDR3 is TGTGCCAGCACGCTGCAGGCTGCGGGCACCGGGGAGCTGTTTTTT. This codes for CASTLQAAGTGELFF.

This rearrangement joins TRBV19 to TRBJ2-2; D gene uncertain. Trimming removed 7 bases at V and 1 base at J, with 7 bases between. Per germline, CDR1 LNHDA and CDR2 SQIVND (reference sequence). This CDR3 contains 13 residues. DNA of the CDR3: TGTGCCAGTAAAGTGAAGAACACCGGGGAGCTGTTTTTT. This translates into CASKVKNTGELFF.

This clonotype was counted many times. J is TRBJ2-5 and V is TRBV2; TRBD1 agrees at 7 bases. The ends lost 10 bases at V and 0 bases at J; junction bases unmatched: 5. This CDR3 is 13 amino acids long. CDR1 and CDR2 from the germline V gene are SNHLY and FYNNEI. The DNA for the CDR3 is TGTGCCACTTCGGGACAGTACCAAGAGACCCAGTACTTC. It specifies CATSGQYQETQYF.

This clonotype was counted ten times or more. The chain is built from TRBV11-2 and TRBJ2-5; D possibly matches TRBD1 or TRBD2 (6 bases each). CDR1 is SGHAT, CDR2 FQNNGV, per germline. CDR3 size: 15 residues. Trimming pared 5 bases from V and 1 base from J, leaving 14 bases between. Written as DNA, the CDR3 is TGTGCCAGCAGCCTTCGACGGGGGCCCCAAGAGACCCAGTACTTC. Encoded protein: CASSLRRGPQETQYF.

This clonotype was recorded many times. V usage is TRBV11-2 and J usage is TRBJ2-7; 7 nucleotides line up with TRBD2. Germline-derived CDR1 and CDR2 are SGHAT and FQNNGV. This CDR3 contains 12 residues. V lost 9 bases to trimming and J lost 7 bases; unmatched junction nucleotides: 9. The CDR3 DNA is TGTGCCAGTACGGGACTACCCTTAGAGCAGTACTTC. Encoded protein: CASTGLPLEQYF. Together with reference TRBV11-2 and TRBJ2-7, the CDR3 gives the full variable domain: EAGVAQSPRYKIIEKRQSVAFWCNPISGHATLYWYQQILGQGPKLLIQFQNNGVVDDSQLPKDRFSAERLKGVDSTLKIQPAKLEDSAVYLCASTGLPLEQYFGPGTRLTVT.

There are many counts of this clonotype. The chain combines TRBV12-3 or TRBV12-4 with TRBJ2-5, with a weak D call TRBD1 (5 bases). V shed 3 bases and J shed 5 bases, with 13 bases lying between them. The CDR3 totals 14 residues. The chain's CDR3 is CASSFGAGPETQYF. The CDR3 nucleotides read TGTGCCAGCAGTTTTGGGGCAGGGCCGGAGACCCAGTACTTC.

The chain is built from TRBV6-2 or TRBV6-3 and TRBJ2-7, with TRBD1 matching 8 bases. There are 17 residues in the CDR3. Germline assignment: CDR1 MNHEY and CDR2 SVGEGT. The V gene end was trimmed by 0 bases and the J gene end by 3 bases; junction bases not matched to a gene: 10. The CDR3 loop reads CASSYSSARGRFYEQYF. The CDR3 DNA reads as TGTGCCAGCAGTTACTCGTCGGCCAGGGGGCGCTTCTACGAGCAGTACTTC.

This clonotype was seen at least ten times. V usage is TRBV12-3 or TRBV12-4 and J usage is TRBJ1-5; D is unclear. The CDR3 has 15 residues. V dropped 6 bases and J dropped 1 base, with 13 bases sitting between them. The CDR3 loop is CASSSYRESNQPQHF. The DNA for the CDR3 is TGTGCCAGCAGCTCCTATAGGGAGAGCAATCAGCCCCAGCATTTT.

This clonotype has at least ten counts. CDR3 nucleotide sequence: TGTGCCTGGACCCTGGGCAGAGCTAACTATGGCTACACCTTC. The encoded protein is CAWTLGRANYGYTF. The chain is built from TRBV30 and TRBJ1-2; no firm D call. The CDR3 is 14 amino acids. The germline V gene has CDR1 GTSNPN and CDR2 SVGIG (reference sequence). Trimming pared 4 bases from V and 0 bases from J, leaving 12 bases between.

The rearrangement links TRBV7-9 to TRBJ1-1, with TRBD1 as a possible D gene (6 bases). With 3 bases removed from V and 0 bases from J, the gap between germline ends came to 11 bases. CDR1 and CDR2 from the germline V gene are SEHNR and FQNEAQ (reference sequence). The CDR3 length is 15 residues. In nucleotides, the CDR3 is TGTGCCAGCAGCTTCCCGGGACACATGAACACTGAAGCTTTCTTT. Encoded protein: CASSFPGHMNTEAFF. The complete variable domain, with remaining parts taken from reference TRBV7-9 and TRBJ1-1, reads DTGVSQNPRHKITKRGQNVTFRCDPISEHNRLYWYRQTLGQGPEFLTYFQNEAQLEKSRLLSDRFSAERPKGSFSTLEIQRTEQGDSAMYLCASSFPGHMNTEAFFGQGTRLTVV.

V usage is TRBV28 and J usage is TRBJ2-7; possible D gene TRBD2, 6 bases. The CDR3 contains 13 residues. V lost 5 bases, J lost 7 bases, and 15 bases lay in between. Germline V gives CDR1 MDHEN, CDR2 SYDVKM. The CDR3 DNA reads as TGTGCCAGCAGTCTCTTTGGAGGGAGAGAGCAGTACTTC. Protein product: CASSLFGGREQYF.